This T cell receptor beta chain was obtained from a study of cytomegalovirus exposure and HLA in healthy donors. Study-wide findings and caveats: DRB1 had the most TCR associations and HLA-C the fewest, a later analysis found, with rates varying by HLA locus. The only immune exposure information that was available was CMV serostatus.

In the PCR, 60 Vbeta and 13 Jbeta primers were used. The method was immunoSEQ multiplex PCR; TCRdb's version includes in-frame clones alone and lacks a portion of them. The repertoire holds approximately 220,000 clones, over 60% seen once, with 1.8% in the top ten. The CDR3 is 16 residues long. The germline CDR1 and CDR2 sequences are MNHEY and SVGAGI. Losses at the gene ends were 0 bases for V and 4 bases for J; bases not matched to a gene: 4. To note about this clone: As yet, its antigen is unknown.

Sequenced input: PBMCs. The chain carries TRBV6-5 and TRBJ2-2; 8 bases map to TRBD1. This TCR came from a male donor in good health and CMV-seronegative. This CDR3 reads CASSYSTGELTGELFF. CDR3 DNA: TGTGCCAGCAGTTACTCGACAGGGGAGCTCACCGGGGAGCTGTTTTTT.